The 26 T cell receptor beta chains given below trace back to one sample, sequenced in a study of T-cell reconstitution after alpha-beta-depleted transplantation in children. Researchers prepared the TCRbeta library using unique molecular identifiers, the study reports. One entry per CDR3 protein results from TCRdb running MiXCR on the PCR reads. The sample lists about 460,000 distinct CDR3 sequences; 10% were seen once. Sample: PBMCs, taken before TCRalphabeta/CD19-depleted stem cell transplant. Receptor source: a child aged 2 to 15 with inherited bone marrow failure, due to receive a stem cell transplant.

This clonotype has a count of ten or more. J is TRBJ2-7 and V is TRBV29-1; 7 bases align to TRBD2. The germline V gene encodes CDR1 SQVTM and CDR2 ANQGSEA. This CDR3 region has 12 residues. Trimming at V came to 3 bases and at J to 5 bases, leaving 4 bases not matched to a gene. CDR3 bases: TGCAGCGTTGACGGGGGGATCGACGAGCAGTACTTC. Translated, it gives CSVDGGIDEQYF.

The sample holds many counts of this clonotype. The chain uses TRBV7-2 and TRBJ2-7, with 7 bases identical to TRBD2. CDR3 length: 15 amino acids. CDR1 and CDR2 from the germline V gene are SGHTA and FQGNSA. Losses at the gene ends were 0 bases for V and 4 bases for J; bases not matched to a gene: 6. The CDR3 is CASSLATGGGYEQYF. In DNA, the CDR3 is TGTGCCAGCAGCTTAGCGACGGGAGGAGGATACGAGCAGTACTTC. The whole variable domain, filled in from reference TRBV7-2 and TRBJ2-7, reads GAGVSQSPSNKVTEKGKDVELRCDPISGHTALYWYRQSLGQGLEFLIYFQGNSAPDKSGLPSDRFSAERTGGSVSTLTIQRTQQEDSAVYLCASSLATGGGYEQYFGPGTRLTVT.

This clonotype was observed at least ten times. The chain has TRBV10-3 and TRBJ1-1, with no clear D. Germline V gene sequence: CDR1 ENHRY, CDR2 SYGVKD. The CDR3 is 13 residues long. V was clipped by 3 bases and J by 3 bases, with 8 bases between them. The CDR3 DNA sequence: TGTGCCATCAGTGACGACGTAGACACTGAAGCTTTCTTT. As protein: CAISDDVDTEAFF.

This clonotype was observed at least ten times. The chain employs TRBV10-3 and TRBJ2-1, with D uncertain. Trimming shortened V by 7 bases and J by 7 bases, and 14 bases separated the two germline ends. From germline, CDR1 is ENHRY and CDR2 SYGVKD. This CDR3 spans 13 amino acids. CDR3 nucleotides: TGTGCCATCAATGGCGGAAGCGCTAATGAGCAGTTCTTC. It translates to CAINGGSANEQFF.

This clonotype was observed many times. The CDR3 DNA reads TGTGCCAGCAGTTCCTCTGCGGCGGATGAAAAACTGTTTTTT. It codes for CASSSSAADEKLFF. V and J are TRBV27 and TRBJ1-4; D remains ambiguous. V was pared by 4 bases and J by 6 bases, with 12 bases between. CDR1 and CDR2 (germline): MNHEY, SMNVEV (reference sequence). The CDR3 is 14 amino acids.

In its sample, this clonotype was seen many times. V gene TRBV4-3 combines with J gene TRBJ2-7; D is possibly TRBD1 or TRBD2 (5 bases each). V lost 5 bases to trimming and J lost 4 bases, with 15 bases between them. The CDR3 loop spans 14 amino acids. The germline V gene has CDR1 LGHNA and CDR2 YSLEER. CDR3 DNA: TGCGCCAGCAGCTTTGGGACGAGGACTTACGAGCAGTACTTC. Translating it yields CASSFGTRTYEQYF.

V usage is TRBV20-1 and J usage is TRBJ2-2; 11 nucleotides match TRBD2. Unmatched junction bases numbered 5, after V lost 1 base and J lost 7 bases. The CDR3 sequence is 15 residues long. Germline values: CDR1 DFQATT, CDR2 SNEGSKA (reference sequence). DNA for the CDR3: TGCAGTGCTAGAGGCGGACTAGCGGGCGTCGGGGAGCTGTTTTTT. It yields the protein CSARGGLAGVGELFF.

This clonotype was recorded at least ten times. The chain uses TRBV4-3 and TRBJ2-2; D might be TRBD2 (6 bases). Trimming pared 0 bases from V and 7 bases from J, leaving 15 bases between. The V gene's germline CDR1 is LGHNA and CDR2 YSLEER. CDR3 size: 16 residues. The CDR3 region has the DNA TGCGCCAGCAGCCAAGATTCGGCGGGAATTGTCGGGGAGCTGTTTTTT. It codes for CASSQDSAGIVGELFF.

This clonotype showed up many times. The chain combines TRBV7-2 with TRBJ2-7; 9 bases line up with TRBD2. The germline V gene encodes CDR1 SGHTA and CDR2 FQGNSA. Trimming removed 2 bases from V and 7 bases from J; junction bases left unmatched: 6. The CDR3 spans 14 residues. For the CDR3, the DNA is TGTGCCAGCAGCTTAAGTAGCGGGAGCGATGAGCAGTACTTC. It encodes CASSLSSGSDEQYF.

The sample holds many counts of this clonotype. The genes are TRBV6-2 or TRBV6-3 and TRBJ2-1, with D possibly being TRBD1 (7 bases). CDR1 and CDR2 from the germline V gene are MNHEY and SVGEGT. This CDR3 comprises 15 residues. Deletions cut 0 bases from V and 8 bases from J, with 14 bases between. CDR3 region: CASSYSFQGDYEQFF. In nucleotides, the CDR3 is TGTGCCAGCAGTTACTCTTTCCAGGGGGACTATGAGCAGTTCTTC.

The table lists this clonotype with many counts. J is TRBJ2-2 and V is TRBV12-3 or TRBV12-4; D possibly matches TRBD1 or TRBD2 (5 bases each). The CDR3 covers 14 residues. Trimming cost V 6 bases and J 6 bases, with 14 bases left between them. The CDR3 nucleotides read TGTGCCAGCAGGACTTCAGGGAGCCCCGGGGAGCTGTTTTTT. It codes for CASRTSGSPGELFF.

The chain recombines TRBV6-2 or TRBV6-3 with TRBJ1-2, with TRBD1 matching 7 bases. CDR1 is MNHEY and CDR2 is SVGEGT in the germline V gene. J gave up 0 bases and V 2 bases, and 3 bases lay outside the gene matches. The CDR3 has 15 amino acids. Here the CDR3 reads CASSYQDRPNYGYTF. DNA for the CDR3: TGTGCCAGCAGTTACCAGGACAGGCCTAACTATGGCTACACCTTC.

The V call is TRBV28, the J call TRBJ2-3, with D possibly called TRBD1 or TRBD2 (5 bases each). The ends were cut back, 3 bases at V and 4 bases at J, with 14 bases in the middle. Germline V lookup: CDR1 MDHEN, CDR2 SYDVKM. This CDR3 has 15 amino acids. The CDR3 region has the DNA TGTGCCAGCAGTTTTTCGCAGGGAGATGCAGATACGCAGTATTTT. Its protein product is CASSFSQGDADTQYF.

This clonotype was seen repeatedly, ten times or more. The chain links TRBV24-1 to TRBJ2-2; D remains unclear. V was clipped by 2 bases and J by 4 bases, with 7 bases between them. Germline assignment: CDR1 KGHDR and CDR2 SFDVKD. This CDR3 is built from 14 residues. CDR3 in DNA: TGTGCCACCAGTGATTCGCAGGTCACCGGGGAGCTGTTTTTT. Amino acid sequence: CATSDSQVTGELFF.

At least ten counts were recorded for this clonotype. The V and J genes are TRBV3-1 and TRBJ2-1, with D perhaps TRBD1 or TRBD2 (5 bases each). The germline CDR1 and CDR2 sequences are LGHDT and YNNKEL (reference sequence). This CDR3 spans 15 amino acids. Deletions cut 6 bases from V and 2 bases from J, with 14 bases between. The CDR3 nucleotides are TGTGCCAGCAGTCCTCATCCGGGACCCTACAATGAGCAGTTCTTC. Residues: CASSPHPGPYNEQFF.

Ten or more counts support this clonotype. V and J are TRBV2 and TRBJ1-6; no definite D call. CDR3 length: 15 residues. The V and J ends lost 4 bases and 0 bases respectively, with 7 bases between them. CDR1 is SNHLY and CDR2 is FYNNEI in the germline V gene. CDR3 nucleotides: TGTGCCAGCAGTGTGGAGAGCTCCTATAATTCACCCCTCCACTTT. It codes for CASSVESSYNSPLHF.

This clonotype was seen ten or more times. The V gene is TRBV4-3, the J gene TRBJ2-7, with 11 nucleotides matching TRBD2. Germline CDR1 is LGHNA and CDR2 is YSLEER. The V gene end was trimmed by 3 bases and the J gene end by 0 bases; junction bases not matched to a gene: 4. This CDR3 region has 16 residues. CDR3 in amino acids: CASSHGTSGPSYEQYF. CDR3 in DNA: TGCGCCAGCAGCCACGGGACTAGCGGCCCCTCCTACGAGCAGTACTTC.

A few counts support this clonotype. V gene TRBV29-1 combines with J gene TRBJ2-1; no definite D call. This CDR3 has 13 residues. Germline assignment: CDR1 SQVTM and CDR2 ANQGSEA. The ends were cut back, 5 bases at V and 6 bases at J, with 14 bases in the middle. The CDR3 protein is CSVSHTTANEQFF. The CDR3 DNA is TGCAGCGTTAGTCATACCACGGCCAATGAGCAGTTCTTC.

This clonotype occurred many times. The chain couples TRBV5-1 to TRBJ2-4; D unclear. CDR1 SGHRS and CDR2 YFSETQ come from the germline V gene. Trimming stripped 0 bases from V and 8 bases from J, with 12 bases between. CDR3 length equals 14 residues. The CDR3: CASSLGEWVDIQYF. The CDR3 nucleotides are TGCGCCAGCAGCTTGGGAGAATGGGTGGACATTCAGTACTTC. Complete variable domain (other parts from reference TRBV5-1 and TRBJ2-4): KAGVTQTPRYLIKTRGQQVTLSCSPISGHRSVSWYQQTPGQGLQFLFEYFSETQRNKGNFPGRFSGRQFSNSRSEMNVSTLELGDSALYLCASSLGEWVDIQYFGAGTRLSVL.

This clonotype showed up many times. CDR3 amino acids: CASSLFGDQEAFF. As DNA, the CDR3 is TGTGCCAGCAGTTTATTCGGGGACCAGGAGGCTTTCTTT. The V gene is TRBV27, the J gene TRBJ1-1; tentatively, D is TRBD1 (5 bases). CDR1 is MNHEY and CDR2 is SMNVEV in the germline V gene (reference sequence). Trimming pared 1 base from V and 11 bases from J, leaving 14 bases between. The CDR3 totals 13 residues.

This clonotype has a count of ten or more. The chain has TRBV14 and TRBJ2-1, with D perhaps TRBD1 or TRBD2 (5 bases each). The V gene's germline CDR1 is SGHDN and CDR2 FVKESK. The V end lost 1 base, the J end lost 14 bases, and 18 bases lay between the germline ends. This CDR3 has 14 residues. This CDR3 is CASSQGGLRDQEFF. CDR3 DNA sequence: TGTGCCAGCAGCCAAGGCGGTCTCCGGGACCAGGAGTTCTTC.

This clonotype was found many times. The chain combines TRBV27 with TRBJ1-5; no reliable D call. The ends were cut back, 0 bases at V and 6 bases at J, with 6 bases in the middle. Germline V gene lookup returns CDR1 MNHEY and CDR2 SMNVEV (reference sequence). The CDR3 length is 13 residues. DNA of the CDR3: TGTGCCAGCAGTTTATCGTGGGGTCAGCCCCAGCATTTT. Its protein product is CASSLSWGQPQHF.

Comments on this clonotype: This may be a read error, as it is one base from a much larger clone. The chain employs TRBV12-3 or TRBV12-4 and TRBJ2-1; D ambiguous. This CDR3 is built from 15 residues. The CDR3 reads CPSSLGHFSYNEQFF. Here the CDR3 DNA reads TGTCCCAGCAGTTTAGGGCACTTCTCCTACAATGAGCAGTTCTTC.

Many counts were recorded for this clonotype. V gene TRBV7-8 combines with J gene TRBJ2-3; TRBD2 agrees at 13 bases. Losses at the gene ends were 5 bases for V and 0 bases for J; bases not matched to a gene: 14. Germline V lookup: CDR1 SGHVS, CDR2 FQNEAQ. The CDR3 is 20 amino acids. The CDR3 reads CASSPGRLAGGFTSTDTQYF. The CDR3, as DNA: TGTGCCAGCAGCCCCGGGAGACTAGCGGGAGGCTTCACAAGCACAGATACGCAGTATTTT.

Details on this clonotype: This may be a read error, as it is one base from a much larger clone. The chain is built from TRBV5-1 and TRBJ2-5; possible D gene TRBD2, 5 bases. V gave up 4 bases and J gave up 3 bases, with 16 bases separating them. The CDR3 consists of 15 residues. Looked up from germline, CDR1 is SGHRS and CDR2 is YFSETQ. For the CDR3, the DNA is TGCGCCAGCAGCGTCAATCCGGGGAGTAAAGAGACCCAGTACTTC. Its translation is CASSVNPGSKETQYF.

The chain links TRBV21-1 to TRBJ2-3; the table's D call, TRBD2, was not checked against the DNA. TRBV21-1 is a pseudogene. The CDR3 is made up of 17 amino acids. CDR3 nucleotide sequence: TGTGCCAGCAGCAAAGCCCTCAAAGCGGGAGGGCCAGATACGCAGTATTTT. As protein: CASSKALKAGGPDTQYF.